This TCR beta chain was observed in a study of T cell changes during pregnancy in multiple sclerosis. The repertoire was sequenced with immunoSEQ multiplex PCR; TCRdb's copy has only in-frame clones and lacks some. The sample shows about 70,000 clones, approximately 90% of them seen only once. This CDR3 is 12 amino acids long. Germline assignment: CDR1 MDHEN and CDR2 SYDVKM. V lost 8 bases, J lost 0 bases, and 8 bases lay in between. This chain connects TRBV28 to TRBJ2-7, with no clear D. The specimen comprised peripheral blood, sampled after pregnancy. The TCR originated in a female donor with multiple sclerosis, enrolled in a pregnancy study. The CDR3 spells CASHSHSYEQYF. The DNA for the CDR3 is TGTGCCAGCCATAGCCACTCCTACGAGCAGTACTTC.